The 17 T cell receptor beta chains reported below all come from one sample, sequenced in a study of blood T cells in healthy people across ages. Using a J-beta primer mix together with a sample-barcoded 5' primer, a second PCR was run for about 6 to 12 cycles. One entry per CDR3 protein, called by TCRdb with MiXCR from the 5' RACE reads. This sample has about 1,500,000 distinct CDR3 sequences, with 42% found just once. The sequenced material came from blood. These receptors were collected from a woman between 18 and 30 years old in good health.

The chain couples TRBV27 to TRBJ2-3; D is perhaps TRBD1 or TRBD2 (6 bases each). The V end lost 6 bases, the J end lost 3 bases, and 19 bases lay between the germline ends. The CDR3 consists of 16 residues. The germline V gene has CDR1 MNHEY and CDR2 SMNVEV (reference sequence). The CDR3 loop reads CASSLRPGGSTDTQYF. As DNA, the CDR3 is TGTGCCAGCAGCCTTAGGCCCGGGGGCAGTACAGATACGCAGTATTTT.

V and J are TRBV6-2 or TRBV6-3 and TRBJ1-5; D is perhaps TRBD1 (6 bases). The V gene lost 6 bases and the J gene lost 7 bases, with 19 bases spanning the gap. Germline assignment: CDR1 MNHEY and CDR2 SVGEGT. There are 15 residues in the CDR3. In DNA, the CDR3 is TGTGCCAGCAGGATAGGGGGGCAGGGCCAACAGCCCCAGCATTTT. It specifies CASRIGGQGQQPQHF.

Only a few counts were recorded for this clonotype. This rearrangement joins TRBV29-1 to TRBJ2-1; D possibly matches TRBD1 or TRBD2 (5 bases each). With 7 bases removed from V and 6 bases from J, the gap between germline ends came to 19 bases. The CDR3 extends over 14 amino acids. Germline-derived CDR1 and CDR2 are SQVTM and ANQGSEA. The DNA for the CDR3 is TGCAGCGCCATGGGGCTAGCTGGTGGCAATGAGCAGTTCTTC. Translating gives CSAMGLAGGNEQFF.

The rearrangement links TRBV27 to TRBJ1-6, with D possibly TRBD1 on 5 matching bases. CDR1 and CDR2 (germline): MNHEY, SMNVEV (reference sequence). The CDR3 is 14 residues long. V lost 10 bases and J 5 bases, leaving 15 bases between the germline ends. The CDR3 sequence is CATATGADNSPLHF. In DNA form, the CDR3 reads TGTGCCACCGCAACAGGAGCCGATAATTCACCCCTCCACTTT.

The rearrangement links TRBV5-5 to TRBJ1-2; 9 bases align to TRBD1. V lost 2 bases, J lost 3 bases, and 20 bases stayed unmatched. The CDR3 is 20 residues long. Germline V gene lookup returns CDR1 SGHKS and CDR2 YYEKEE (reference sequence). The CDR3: CASSLLEGQGLYSWDYGYTF. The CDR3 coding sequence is TGTGCCAGCAGCTTATTGGAAGGACAGGGGCTATACTCCTGGGACTATGGCTACACCTTC.

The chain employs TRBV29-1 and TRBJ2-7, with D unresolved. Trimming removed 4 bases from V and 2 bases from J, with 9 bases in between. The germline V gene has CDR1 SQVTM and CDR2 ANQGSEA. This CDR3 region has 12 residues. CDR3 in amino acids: CSVVSSTYEQYF. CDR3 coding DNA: TGCAGCGTTGTATCGAGCACCTACGAGCAGTACTTC.

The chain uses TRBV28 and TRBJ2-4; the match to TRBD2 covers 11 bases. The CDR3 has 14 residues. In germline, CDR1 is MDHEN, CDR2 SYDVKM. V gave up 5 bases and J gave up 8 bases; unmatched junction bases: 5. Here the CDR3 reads CASSPLAGGYIQYF. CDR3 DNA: TGTGCCAGCAGTCCCCTAGCGGGAGGTTACATTCAGTACTTC.

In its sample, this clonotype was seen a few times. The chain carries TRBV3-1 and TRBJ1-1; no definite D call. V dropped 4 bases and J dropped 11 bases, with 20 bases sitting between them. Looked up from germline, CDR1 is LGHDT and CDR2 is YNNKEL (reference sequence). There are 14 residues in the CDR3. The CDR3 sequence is CASSLTGPPKGAFF. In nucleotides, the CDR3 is TGTGCCAGCAGCCTCACCGGGCCTCCAAAAGGGGCTTTCTTT.

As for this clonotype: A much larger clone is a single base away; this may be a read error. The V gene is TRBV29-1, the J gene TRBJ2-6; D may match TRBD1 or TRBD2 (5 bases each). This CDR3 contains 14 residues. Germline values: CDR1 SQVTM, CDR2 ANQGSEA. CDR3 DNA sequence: TGCTGCGTTGTTGGGACCTCTGGGGCCAACGTCCTGACTTTC. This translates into CCVVGTSGANVLTF.

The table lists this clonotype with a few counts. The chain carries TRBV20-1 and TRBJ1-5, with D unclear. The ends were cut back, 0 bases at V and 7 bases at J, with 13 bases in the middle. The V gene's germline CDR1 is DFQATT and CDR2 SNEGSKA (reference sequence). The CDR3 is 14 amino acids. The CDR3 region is CSARDDAGGQPQHF. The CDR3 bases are TGCAGTGCTAGAGATGATGCAGGAGGGCAGCCCCAGCATTTT.

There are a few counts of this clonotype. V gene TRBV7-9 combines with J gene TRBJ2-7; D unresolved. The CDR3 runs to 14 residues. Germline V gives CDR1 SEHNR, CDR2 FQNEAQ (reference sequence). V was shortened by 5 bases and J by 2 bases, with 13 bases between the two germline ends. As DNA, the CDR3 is TGTGCCAGCAGCAATTGGCTTGACCCCTACGAGCAGTACTTC. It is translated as CASSNWLDPYEQYF.

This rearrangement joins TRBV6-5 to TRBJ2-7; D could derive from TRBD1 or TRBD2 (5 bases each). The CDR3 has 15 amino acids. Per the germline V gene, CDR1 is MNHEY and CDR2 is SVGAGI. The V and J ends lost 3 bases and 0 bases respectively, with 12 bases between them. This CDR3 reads CASSYQGTSSYEQYF. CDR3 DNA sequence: TGTGCCAGCAGTTATCAGGGTACTAGCTCCTACGAGCAGTACTTC.

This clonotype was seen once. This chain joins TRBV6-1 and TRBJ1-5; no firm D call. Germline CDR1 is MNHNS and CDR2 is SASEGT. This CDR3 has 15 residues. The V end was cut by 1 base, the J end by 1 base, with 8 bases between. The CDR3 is CASSEGVDSNQPQHF. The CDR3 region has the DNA TGTGCCAGCAGTGAAGGGGTAGACAGCAATCAGCCCCAGCATTTT.

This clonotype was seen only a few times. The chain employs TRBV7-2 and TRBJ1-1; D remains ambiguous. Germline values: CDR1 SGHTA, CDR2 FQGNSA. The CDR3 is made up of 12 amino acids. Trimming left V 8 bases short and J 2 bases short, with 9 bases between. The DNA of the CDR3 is TGTGCCAGCTTAGGAGGTAACACTGAAGCTTTCTTT. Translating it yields CASLGGNTEAFF.

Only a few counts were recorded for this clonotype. CDR3 in DNA: TGTGCCAGCAGCCAAGACCTCCAGTGGAACACTGAAGCTTTCTTT. As protein: CASSQDLQWNTEAFF. The chain couples TRBV4-2 to TRBJ1-1; D is uncertain. This CDR3 is built from 15 residues. Germline V lookup: CDR1 LGHNA, CDR2 YNFKEQ. The V gene lost 0 bases and the J gene lost 1 base, with 9 bases spanning the gap.

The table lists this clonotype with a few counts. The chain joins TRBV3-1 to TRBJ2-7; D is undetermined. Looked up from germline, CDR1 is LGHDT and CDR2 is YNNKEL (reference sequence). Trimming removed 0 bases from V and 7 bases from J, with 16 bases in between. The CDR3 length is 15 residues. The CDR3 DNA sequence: TGTGCCAGCAGCCAAGAGAGAGGCAGCTCCTGGGAGCAGTACTTC. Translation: CASSQERGSSWEQYF.

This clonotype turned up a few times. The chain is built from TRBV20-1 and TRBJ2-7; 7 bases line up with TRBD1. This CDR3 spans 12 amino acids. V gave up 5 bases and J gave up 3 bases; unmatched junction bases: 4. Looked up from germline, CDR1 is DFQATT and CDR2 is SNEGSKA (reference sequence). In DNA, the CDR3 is TGCAGTGCTCAGGGGGAGATCTACGAGCAGTACTTC. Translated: CSAQGEIYEQYF.